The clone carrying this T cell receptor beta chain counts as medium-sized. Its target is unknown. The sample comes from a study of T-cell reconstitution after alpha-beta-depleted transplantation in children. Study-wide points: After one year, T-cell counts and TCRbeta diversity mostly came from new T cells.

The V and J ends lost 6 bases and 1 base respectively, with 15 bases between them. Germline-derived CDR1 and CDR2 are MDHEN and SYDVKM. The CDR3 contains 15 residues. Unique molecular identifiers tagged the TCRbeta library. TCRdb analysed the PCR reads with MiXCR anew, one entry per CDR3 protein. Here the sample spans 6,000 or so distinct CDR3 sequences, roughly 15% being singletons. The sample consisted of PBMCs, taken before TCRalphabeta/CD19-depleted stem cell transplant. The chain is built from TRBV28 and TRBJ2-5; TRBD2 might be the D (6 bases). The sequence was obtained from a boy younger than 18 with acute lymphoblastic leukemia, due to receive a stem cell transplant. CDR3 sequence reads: CASRRQGLGQETQYF. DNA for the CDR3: TGTGCCAGCAGGCGTCAGGGACTCGGCCAAGAGACCCAGTACTTC.